These T cell receptor beta chains were read from a single sample in a study of blood T cells in healthy people across ages. MiXCR, applied by TCRdb to the 5' RACE reads, yields one record per CDR3 protein. The table shows 800,000 or so distinct CDR3 sequences, with roughly 46% occurring only once. Sequenced input: blood. The receptors derive from a man aged 80 or over in good health. Each CDR3 is given with its conserved first and last residue. D genes are given only for firm matches. For some rows the clone size is stated as once, few or many, or as a class when expanded; others skip it.

j_gene,d_gene,v_gene,abundance,CDR3aa,CDR3nt
TRBJ2-7,TRBD2,TRBV20-1,-,CSATDPASGTDEQYF,TGCAGTGCTACCGATCCCGCTAGCGGGACGGACGAGCAGTACTTC
TRBJ2-7,TRBD1,TRBV6-5,-,CASSPGQNRYEQYF,TGTGCCAGCAGTCCGGGACAGAACCGGTACGAGCAGTACTTC
TRBJ1-4,-,TRBV28,once,CASSSNRGPSEKLFF,TGTGCCAGCAGTTCCAACCGGGGACCCTCGGAAAAACTGTTTTTT
TRBJ2-7,-,TRBV7-9,-,CASSLVAANDYEQYF,TGTGCCAGCAGCTTAGTAGCCGCAAATGACTACGAGCAGTACTTC
TRBJ1-1,-,TRBV28,few,CASRDHNTEAFF,TGTGCCAGCCGGGACCACAACACTGAAGCTTTCTTT
TRBJ1-5,-,TRBV5-1,-,CASSFDGAGNQPQHF,TGCGCCAGCAGCTTTGACGGCGCCGGAAATCAGCCCCAGCATTTT
TRBJ2-3,TRBD1,TRBV24-1,few,CATSDGRGLMQYF,TGTGCCACCAGTGACGGCAGGGGGTTGATGCAGTATTTT
TRBJ2-7,-,TRBV29-1,-,CSVGGGWEQYF,TGCAGCGTTGGGGGAGGTTGGGAACAGTACTTC
TRBJ1-5,-,TRBV20-1,-,CSARAHRYSNQPQHF,TGCAGTGCTAGGGCGCACAGATATAGCAATCAGCCCCAGCATTTT
TRBJ1-3,-,TRBV12-3/TRBV12-4,once,CASRSTGTGNTIYF,TGTGCCAGCAGATCGACAGGAACTGGAAACACCATATATTTT
TRBJ2-1,TRBD2,TRBV24-1,-,CATSDPGTSGTALKQFF,TGTGCCACCAGTGATCCCGGGACTAGCGGGACGGCACTGAAGCAGTTCTTC